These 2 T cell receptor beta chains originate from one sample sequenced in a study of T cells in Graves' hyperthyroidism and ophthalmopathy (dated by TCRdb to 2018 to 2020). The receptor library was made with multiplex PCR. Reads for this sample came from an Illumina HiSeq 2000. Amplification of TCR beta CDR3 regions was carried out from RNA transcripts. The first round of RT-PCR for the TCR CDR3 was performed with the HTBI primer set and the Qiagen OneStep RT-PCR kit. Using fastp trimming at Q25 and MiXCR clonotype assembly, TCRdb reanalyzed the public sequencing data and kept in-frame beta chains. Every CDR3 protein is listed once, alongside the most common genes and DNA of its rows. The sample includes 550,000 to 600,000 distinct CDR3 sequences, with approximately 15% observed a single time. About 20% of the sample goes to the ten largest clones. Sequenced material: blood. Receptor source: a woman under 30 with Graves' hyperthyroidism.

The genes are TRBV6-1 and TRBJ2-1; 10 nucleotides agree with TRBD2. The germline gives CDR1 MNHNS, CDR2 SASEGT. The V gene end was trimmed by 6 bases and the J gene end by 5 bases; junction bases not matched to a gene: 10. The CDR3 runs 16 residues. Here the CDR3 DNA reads TGTGCCAGCAGAAGCCGGACTAGCGGTAGAAACAATGAGCAGTTCTTC. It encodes CASRSRTSGRNNEQFF.

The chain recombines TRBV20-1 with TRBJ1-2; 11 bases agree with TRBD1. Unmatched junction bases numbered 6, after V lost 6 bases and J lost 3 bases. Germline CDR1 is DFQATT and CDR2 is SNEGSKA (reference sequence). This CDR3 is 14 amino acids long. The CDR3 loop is CSAGGQGGYYGYTF. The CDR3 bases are TGCAGTGCGGGGGGACAGGGGGGCTACTATGGCTACACCTTC.